Listed below are T cell receptor beta chains from one sample, sequenced in a study of technical replicates of blood from a few donors. Profiled with immunoSEQ multiplex PCR; TCRdb holds only in-frame clones, not every one. The table has under 90,000 clones, around 97% seen once. Source material: T cells isolated from PBMCs. All receptors come from a human donor in good health. Both conserved end residues are part of each CDR3. D genes are given only for firm matches. Size values are once, few and many counts, or a class for expanded clones, and some rows have none.

d_call	v_call	j_call	clone_size	cdr3_nt	cdr3_aa
.	TRBV7-6	TRBJ2-7	.	TGTGCCAGCAGCACCCAACAGAGCTCCTACGAGCAGTACTTC	CASSTQQSSYEQYF
.	TRBV19	TRBJ2-7	.	TGTGCCAGTAGTGTGGGGGCACGCTCCTACGAGCAGTACTTC	CASSVGARSYEQYF
.	TRBV20-1	TRBJ1-2	.	TGCAGTGCTATCTACGTCTATGGCTACACCTTC	CSAIYVYGYTF
.	TRBV7-3	TRBJ1-3	.	TGTGCCAGCAGCCCTGGGGGGGCCCCTGGAAACACCATATATTTT	CASSPGGAPGNTIYF
.	TRBV25-1	TRBJ2-7	once	TGTGCCAGCGCCCGGGAGATCCCCTACGAGCAGTACTTC	CASAREIPYEQYF
.	TRBV5-1	TRBJ2-7	.	TGCGCCAGCAGCTTGCAACAGGGAGTTTCCTACGAGCAGTACTTC	CASSLQQGVSYEQYF
.	TRBV28	TRBJ2-7	.	TGTGCCAGCAGTCGCCCGGACTATCTCACCGGTTACGAGCAGTACTTC	CASSRPDYLTGYEQYF
TRBD1	TRBV28	TRBJ2-7	.	TGTGCCAGCAGTCTAGCCGGGACAGGGTCCTACGAGCAGTACTTC	CASSLAGTGSYEQYF
.	TRBV19	TRBJ1-1	.	TGTGCCAGTACCACACACAAGGCGGACACTGAAGCTTTCTTT	CASTTHKADTEAFF
TRBD2	TRBV4-2	TRBJ2-5	.	TGTGCCAGCAGCCCGAACCCGGGACTAGCGGCTTTAGAGACCCAGTACTTC	CASSPNPGLAALETQYF
.	TRBV4-1	TRBJ1-1	.	TGCGCCAGCAGCCAAGCGGCCGGGGCTTTCTTT	CASSQAAGAFF
TRBD1	TRBV25-1	TRBJ2-5	.	TGTGCCAGCAGTGAATTAGTAAGGGACAGGGGGCAAGAGACCCAGTACTTC	CASSELVRDRGQETQYF
.	TRBV5-4	TRBJ2-7	once	TGTGCCAGCAGCTTGTTTCGGGGGTACGAGCAGTACTTC	CASSLFRGYEQYF
.	TRBV28	TRBJ2-5	.	TGTGCCAGCAGTTTAGTGGTAATCTCCAGTTCCCAGTACTTC	CASSLVVISSSQYF
.	TRBV27	TRBJ1-2	.	TGTGCCAGCAGTTTATCGTTGAGTCAGGGCGCGTACTATGGCTACACCTTC	CASSLSLSQGAYYGYTF
.	TRBV4-2	TRBJ2-7	.	TGTGCCAGCAGCCAAGCCGGGACACTGAGCTCCTACGAGCAGTACTTC	CASSQAGTLSSYEQYF
TRBD2	TRBV4-1	TRBJ2-4	.	TGCGCCAGCAGCCAAGAGATCCATCTAGCGGGAGGCTCCCCATTGCTTAGCATTCAGTACTTC	CASSQEIHLAGGSPLLSIQYF
TRBD2	TRBV7-2	TRBJ2-7	.	TGTGCCAGCAGCTTGCGATCGTCCGGACTAGCGTATTACGAGCAGTACTTC	CASSLRSSGLAYYEQYF
TRBD2	TRBV7-2	TRBJ2-7	.	TGTGCCAGCAGCTTTAGGACTAGCGGGAGAGGGTTTAACGAGCAGTACTTC	CASSFRTSGRGFNEQYF
.	TRBV27	TRBJ1-1	.	TGTGCCAGCAGTTTAGAGCCGGGTAACACTGAAGCTTTCTTT	CASSLEPGNTEAFF
TRBD2	TRBV5-4	TRBJ2-7	.	TGTGCCAGCAGCTTGGATAGCGGGAATGCCTACGAGCAGTACTTC	CASSLDSGNAYEQYF